The 8 T cell receptor beta chains in this list originate from one sample, sequenced in a study of identical twins. From the 5' RACE reads, TCRdb called clonotypes with MiXCR, one entry per CDR3 protein. Among about 700,000 distinct CDR3 sequences listed, 8% to 9% were seen once. This same sample was also part of a study on yellow fever vaccine responses in identical twins.

Sequencing was performed on PBMCs. These receptors came from a young woman in good health.

The chain combines TRBV21-1 with TRBJ2-3; TRBD2 is the table's D call, not checked against the DNA. TRBV21-1 is marked as a pseudogene. The CDR3 contains 17 residues. The CDR3 loop reads CASSKGLAGGSTDTQYF. DNA for the CDR3: TGTGCCAGCAGCAAGGGACTAGCGGGAGGGAGCACAGATACGCAGTATTTT.

This clonotype was recorded at least ten times. This chain connects TRBV10-3 to TRBJ1-6, with D maybe TRBD1 (6 bases). The CDR3 consists of 15 residues. Between the trimmed V and J ends, which lost 0 bases and 10 bases, there was a span of 13 bases. Germline CDR1 ENHRY, CDR2 SYGVKD. In DNA, the CDR3 is TGTGCCATCAGTGAGTCACCAGGGGTCGGATCACCCCTCCACTTT. Protein product: CAISESPGVGSPLHF.

Only a few counts were recorded for this clonotype. The J gene is TRBJ2-1, the V gene TRBV2; tentatively, D is TRBD2 (5 bases). The CDR3 has 14 residues. CDR1 and CDR2 from the germline V gene are SNHLY and FYNNEI. Trimming took off 6 bases at V and 9 bases at J, with 18 bases between the two ends. The CDR3 DNA is TGTGCCAGCAGGTCGAGGGAATTGAACAGTGAGCAGTTCTTC. Encoded protein: CASRSRELNSEQFF.

V and J are TRBV12-3 or TRBV12-4 and TRBJ2-1; no clear D gene. V lost 0 bases to trimming and J lost 5 bases, with 8 bases between them. The CDR3 covers 14 residues. For the CDR3, the DNA is TGTGCCAGCAGTTTAGCGCAACCCAACAATGAGCAGTTCTTC. This sequence encodes CASSLAQPNNEQFF.

This sequence joins TRBV15 and TRBJ2-2; D uncertain. Trimming took 0 bases from V and 7 from J, leaving 6 bases between them. Germline values: CDR1 LNHNV, CDR2 YYDKDF (reference sequence). The CDR3 consists of 13 residues. CDR3 DNA: TGTGCCACCAGCAGAGATTGGGACGGGGAGCTGTTTTTT. This sequence encodes CATSRDWDGELFF. Using reference TRBV15 and TRBJ2-2 for the parts outside the CDR3, the full variable domain is DAMVIQNPRYQVTQFGKPVTLSCSQTLNHNVMYWYQQKSSQAPKLLFHYYDKDFNNEADTPDNFQSRRPNTSFCFLDIRSPGLGDTAMYLCATSRDWDGELFFGEGSRLTVL.

This clonotype was detected many times. This sequence joins TRBV29-1 and TRBJ2-5, with D perhaps given as TRBD1 or TRBD2 (5 bases each). Germline CDR1 is SQVTM and CDR2 is ANQGSEA. Trimming cost V 3 bases and J 5 bases, with 10 bases left between them. The CDR3 totals 12 residues. The CDR3 protein is CSVDLGVETQYF. In DNA form, the CDR3 reads TGCAGCGTTGATTTGGGGGTGGAGACCCAGTACTTC.

This clonotype has only a few counts. This chain connects TRBV12-3 or TRBV12-4 to TRBJ1-2; a possible D gene is TRBD1 (5 bases). V was cut by 3 bases and J by 5 bases, with 10 bases left in between. The CDR3 loop spans 13 amino acids. The CDR3 loop is CASSLRGLYGYTF. In nucleotides, the CDR3 is TGTGCCAGCAGTTTGCGGGGGTTGTATGGCTACACCTTC.

This clonotype was detected ten times or more. The J gene is TRBJ2-3, the V gene TRBV29-1; 9 positions agree with TRBD2. The trim removed 7 bases at V and 1 base at J, leaving 12 bases unmatched. This CDR3 region has 16 residues. Per germline, CDR1 SQVTM and CDR2 ANQGSEA. The CDR3 spells CSAAGGHAAGTDTQYF. In nucleotides, the CDR3 is TGCAGCGCAGCGGGGGGCCACGCAGCAGGCACAGATACGCAGTATTTT.